This T cell receptor (beta chain) was recorded in a study of T cell repertoires in cytomegalovirus infection. Across the study: Shared public TCR beta signatures pointed to both CMV infection and a matching HLA type.

Study outcomes and limitations: Public TCR beta family frequency separated CMV-and-HLA carriers, including in an independent cohort. Within the response measured ex vivo, HLA-C-restricted CMV-specific TCR beta clonotypes were dominant.

Of note for this clonotype: Its cognate antigen is unknown.

In TCRdb, the reads were re-called with MiXCR into one record per CDR3 protein. The sample has approximately 500,000 distinct CDR3 sequences, about 11% seen once. What was sequenced was PBMCs. The receptor's source is a human donor in good health (CMV status not recorded). Some clones in this sample may be carry-over from other donors' samples.

This CDR3 reads CASSLTRTGEYTGELFF. CDR3 nucleotides: TGTGCCAGCAGCTTAACCAGGACTGGGGAGTACACCGGGGAGCTGTTTTTT. The chain employs TRBV7-3 and TRBJ2-2; D might be TRBD2 (5 bases). Germline CDR1 reads SGHTA; CDR2 reads FQGTGA. V shed 0 bases and J shed 3 bases, with 14 bases lying between them. The CDR3 totals 17 residues.